Listed below are T cell receptor beta chains from one sample, sequenced in a study of OX40 agonist ivuxolimab in advanced cancers. Produced via immunoSEQ multiplex PCR; TCRdb's table is partial and in-frame only. In the table there are roughly 35,000 clones, less than 90% of which are singletons. Material: CD4+ or CD8+ T cells sorted from blood, obtained in a trial of the OX40 agonist ivuxolimab. Receptor source: an adult with an advanced solid tumor such as melanoma, head and neck, liver or kidney cancer. Each CDR3 is given with its conserved first and last residue.

J gene,V gene,CDR3 protein
TRBJ1-2,TRBV6-5,CASSFHDRYGYTF
TRBJ2-3,TRBV29-1,CSVAWTSNTDTQYF
TRBJ2-3,TRBV5-1,CASSPPGLAGASTDTQYF
TRBJ1-5,TRBV11-3,CAPKGAAAYSNQPQHF
TRBJ1-1,TRBV6-5,CASLSGTNTEAFF
TRBJ1-2,TRBV18,CASSQNGYTNYGYTF
TRBJ2-1,TRBV11-3,CASSLGTSGVNEQFF
TRBJ2-6,TRBV2,CASSEPYTAGANVLTF
TRBJ2-6,TRBV11-1,CASSPSFGANVLTF
TRBJ2-1,TRBV4-2,CASSPKTSGNEQFF